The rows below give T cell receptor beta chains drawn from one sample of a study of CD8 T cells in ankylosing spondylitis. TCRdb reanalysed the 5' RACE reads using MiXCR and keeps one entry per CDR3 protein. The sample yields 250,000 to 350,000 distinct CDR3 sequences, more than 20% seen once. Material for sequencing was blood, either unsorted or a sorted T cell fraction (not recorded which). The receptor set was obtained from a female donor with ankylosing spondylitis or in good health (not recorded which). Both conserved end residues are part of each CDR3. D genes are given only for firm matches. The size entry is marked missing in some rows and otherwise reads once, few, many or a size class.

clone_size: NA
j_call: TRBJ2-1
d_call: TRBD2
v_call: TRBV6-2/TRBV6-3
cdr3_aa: CASSYRASGNDNEQFF
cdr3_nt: TGTGCCAGCAGTTACAGGGCTAGCGGGAATGACAATGAGCAGTTCTTC

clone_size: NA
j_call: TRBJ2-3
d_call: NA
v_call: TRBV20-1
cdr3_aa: CSGNFRLQHTDTQYF
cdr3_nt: TGCAGTGGGAACTTTCGGTTGCAGCACACAGATACGCAGTATTTT

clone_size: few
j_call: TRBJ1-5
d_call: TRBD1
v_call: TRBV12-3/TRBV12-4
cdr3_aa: CASTFQSGTDQPQHF
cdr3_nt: TGTGCCAGCACCTTCCAGAGCGGGACAGATCAGCCCCAGCATTTT

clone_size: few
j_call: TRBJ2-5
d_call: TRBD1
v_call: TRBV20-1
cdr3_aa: CSATGQGGETQYF
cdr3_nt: TGCAGTGCCACGGGACAGGGTGGAGAGACCCAGTACTTC

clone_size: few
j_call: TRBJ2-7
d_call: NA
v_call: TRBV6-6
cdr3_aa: CASSSTGHEQYF
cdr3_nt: TGTGCCAGCAGTTCCACAGGGCACGAGCAGTACTTC

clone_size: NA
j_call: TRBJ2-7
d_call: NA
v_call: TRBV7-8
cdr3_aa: CASSSAKGRVEQYF
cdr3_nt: TGTGCCAGCAGCTCGGCGAAGGGTCGAGTCGAGCAGTACTTC

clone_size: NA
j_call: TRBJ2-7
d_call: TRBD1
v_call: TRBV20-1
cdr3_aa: CSAGDSFSYEQYF
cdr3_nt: TGCAGTGCTGGGGACAGCTTTTCCTACGAGCAGTACTTC

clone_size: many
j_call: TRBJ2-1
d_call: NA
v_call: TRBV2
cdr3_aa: CAILPQGGGNNEQFF
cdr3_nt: TGTGCCATCCTACCCCAGGGGGGAGGAAACAATGAGCAGTTCTTC

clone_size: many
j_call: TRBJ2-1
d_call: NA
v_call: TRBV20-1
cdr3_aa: CSASRERNEQFF
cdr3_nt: TGCAGTGCTAGCAGGGAGAGGAATGAGCAGTTCTTC

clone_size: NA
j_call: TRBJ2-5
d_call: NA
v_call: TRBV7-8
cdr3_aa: CASSLASRAETQYF
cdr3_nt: TGTGCCAGCAGCTTAGCATCCCGGGCGGAGACCCAGTACTTC

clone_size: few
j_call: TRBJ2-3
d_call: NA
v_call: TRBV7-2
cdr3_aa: CASSFRRGGDTQYF
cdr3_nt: TGTGCCAGCAGCTTCCGACGGGGTGGGGATACGCAGTATTTT

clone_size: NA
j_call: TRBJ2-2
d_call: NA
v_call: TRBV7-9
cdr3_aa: CASSLLLATGELFF
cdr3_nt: TGTGCCAGCAGCTTACTACTGGCTACCGGGGAGCTGTTTTTT

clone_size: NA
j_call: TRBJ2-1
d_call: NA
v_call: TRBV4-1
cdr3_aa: CASSQEHSAAAYNEQFF
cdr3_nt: TGCGCCAGCAGCCAAGAACACTCAGCGGCTGCATACAATGAGCAGTTCTTC

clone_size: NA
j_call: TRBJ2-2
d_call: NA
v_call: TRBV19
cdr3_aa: CASSIPWLGGGELFF
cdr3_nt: TGTGCCAGTAGTATTCCCTGGCTCGGAGGCGGGGAGCTGTTTTTT

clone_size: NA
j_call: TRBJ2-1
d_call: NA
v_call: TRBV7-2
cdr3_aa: CASSPPQWRRDEQFF
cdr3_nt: TGTGCCAGCAGCCCCCCCCAATGGAGGCGGGATGAGCAGTTCTTC

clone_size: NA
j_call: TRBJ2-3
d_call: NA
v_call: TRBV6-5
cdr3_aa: CASSSPGADTQYF
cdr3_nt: TGTGCCAGCAGTTCCCCCGGGGCAGATACGCAGTATTTT

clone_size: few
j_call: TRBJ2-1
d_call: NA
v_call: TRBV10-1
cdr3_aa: CASSPVGSGFSEQFF
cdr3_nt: TGCGCCAGCAGCCCCGTTGGTAGTGGATTCAGTGAGCAGTTCTTC

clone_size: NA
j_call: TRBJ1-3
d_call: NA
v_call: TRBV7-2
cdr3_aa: CASRQETPNTIYF
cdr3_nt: TGTGCCAGCAGACAAGAGACGCCAAACACCATATATTTT

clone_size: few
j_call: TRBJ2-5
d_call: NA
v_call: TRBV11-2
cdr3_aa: CASSPDYPRGQETQYF
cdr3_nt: TGTGCCAGCAGCCCGGACTATCCCCGGGGGCAAGAGACCCAGTACTTC

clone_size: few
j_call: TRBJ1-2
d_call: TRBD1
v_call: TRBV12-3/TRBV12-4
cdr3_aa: CASSLLGTGGASAGYTF
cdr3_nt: TGTGCCAGCAGTTTACTAGGGACAGGGGGCGCGAGTGCTGGCTACACCTTC

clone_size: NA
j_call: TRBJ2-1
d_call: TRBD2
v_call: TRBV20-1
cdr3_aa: CSAMGGSGNEQFF
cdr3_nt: TGCAGTGCTATGGGCGGGAGCGGTAATGAGCAGTTCTTC

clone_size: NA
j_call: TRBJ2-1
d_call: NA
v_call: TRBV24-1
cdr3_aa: CATSGRTSSDEQFF
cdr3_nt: TGTGCCACCAGTGGCCGGACTTCGAGCGATGAGCAGTTCTTC

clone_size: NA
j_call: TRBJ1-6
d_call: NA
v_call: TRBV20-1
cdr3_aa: CSARKGVQQRSLHF
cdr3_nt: TGCAGTGCTAGAAAGGGCGTCCAGCAAAGATCCCTCCACTTT

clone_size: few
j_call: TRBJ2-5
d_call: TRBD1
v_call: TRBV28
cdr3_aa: CASRPGQGGRETQYF
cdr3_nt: TGTGCCAGCAGGCCCGGACAGGGAGGAAGAGAGACCCAGTACTTC

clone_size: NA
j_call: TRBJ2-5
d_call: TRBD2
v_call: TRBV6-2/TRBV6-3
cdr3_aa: CASTGAGVGTQYF
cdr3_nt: TGTGCCAGCACGGGAGCGGGAGTGGGGACCCAGTACTTC

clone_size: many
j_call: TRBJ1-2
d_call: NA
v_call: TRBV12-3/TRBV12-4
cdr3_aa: CASSFGGYGYTF
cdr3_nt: TGTGCCAGCAGTTTCGGAGGATATGGCTACACCTTC

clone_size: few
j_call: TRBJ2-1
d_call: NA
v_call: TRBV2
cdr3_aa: CASSEVRGSNEQFF
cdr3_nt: TGTGCCAGCAGTGAAGTACGGGGGAGCAATGAGCAGTTCTTC

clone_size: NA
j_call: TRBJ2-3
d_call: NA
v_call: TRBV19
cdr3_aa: CASSIAQAGTDTQYF
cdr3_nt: TGTGCCAGTAGTATAGCTCAGGCGGGCACAGATACGCAGTATTTT

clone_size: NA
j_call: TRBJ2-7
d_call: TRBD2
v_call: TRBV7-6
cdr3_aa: CASSPGLAASQYEQYF
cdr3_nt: TGTGCCAGCAGCCCCGGACTAGCGGCCTCCCAGTACGAGCAGTACTTC

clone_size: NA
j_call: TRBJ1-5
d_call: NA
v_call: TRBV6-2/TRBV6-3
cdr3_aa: CASSAGLSNQPQHF
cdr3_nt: TGTGCCAGCAGTGCGGGTTTGAGCAATCAGCCCCAGCATTTT

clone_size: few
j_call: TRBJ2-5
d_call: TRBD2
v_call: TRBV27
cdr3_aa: CASSPSTSVETQYF
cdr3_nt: TGTGCCAGCAGTCCCTCCACTAGCGTAGAGACCCAGTACTTC

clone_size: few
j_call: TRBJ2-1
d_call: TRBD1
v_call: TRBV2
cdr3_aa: CASRELQGDNEQFF
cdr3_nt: TGTGCCAGCAGGGAACTACAGGGGGACAATGAGCAGTTCTTC

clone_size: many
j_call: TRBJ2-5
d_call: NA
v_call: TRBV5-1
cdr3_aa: CASSLSGRRGQETQYF
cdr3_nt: TGCGCCAGCAGCTTGTCAGGCAGGCGTGGGCAAGAGACCCAGTACTTC

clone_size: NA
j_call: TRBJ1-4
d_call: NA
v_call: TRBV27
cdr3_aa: CASSLFATNEKLFF
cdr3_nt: TGTGCCAGCAGTTTGTTTGCAACTAATGAAAAACTGTTTTTT

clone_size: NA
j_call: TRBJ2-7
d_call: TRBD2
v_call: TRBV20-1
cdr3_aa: CSAPSSGSIEQYF
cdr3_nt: TGCAGTGCCCCCTCTAGCGGGAGTATCGAGCAGTACTTC

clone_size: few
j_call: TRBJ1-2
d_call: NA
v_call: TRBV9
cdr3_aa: CASSALYYGYTF
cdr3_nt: TGTGCCAGCAGCGCCCTCTACTATGGCTACACCTTC

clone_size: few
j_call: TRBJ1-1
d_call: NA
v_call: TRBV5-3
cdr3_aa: CARSPGRRGDDTEAFF
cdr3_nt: TGTGCCAGAAGCCCGGGAAGGAGGGGGGATGACACTGAAGCTTTCTTT

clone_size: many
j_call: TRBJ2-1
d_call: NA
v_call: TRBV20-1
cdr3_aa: CSARIAAADVYNEQFF
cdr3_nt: TGCAGTGCTAGGATAGCGGCGGCGGATGTCTACAATGAGCAGTTCTTC

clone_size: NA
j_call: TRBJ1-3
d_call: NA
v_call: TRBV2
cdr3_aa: CASSKGLSGNTIYF
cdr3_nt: TGTGCCAGCAGTAAGGGACTCTCTGGAAACACCATATATTTT

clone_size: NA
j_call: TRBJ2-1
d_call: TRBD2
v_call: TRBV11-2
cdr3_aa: CASKNWAGGRNEQFF
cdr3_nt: TGTGCCAGCAAAAATTGGGCGGGAGGACGCAATGAGCAGTTCTTC

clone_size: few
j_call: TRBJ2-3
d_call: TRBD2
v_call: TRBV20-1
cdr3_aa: CSAKLAGVGTQYF
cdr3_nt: TGCAGTGCTAAGCTAGCGGGAGTGGGTACGCAGTATTTT

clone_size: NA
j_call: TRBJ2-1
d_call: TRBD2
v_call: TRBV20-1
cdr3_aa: CSASGPRAGGANEQFF
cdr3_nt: TGCAGTGCTAGTGGGCCTAGGGCGGGAGGAGCAAATGAGCAGTTCTTC